The entry below gives a single T cell receptor beta chain sequence along with its context. This CDR3 has 17 residues. The V gene's germline CDR1 is SGHAT and CDR2 FQNNGV. With V trimmed by 4 bases and J by 4 bases, 13 bases remained unmatched. The data belong to a study of long-term antiretroviral therapy in people with HIV. They ran version v3.0 of the immunoSEQ assay at survey level. Generated by immunoSEQ multiplex PCR, the TCRdb table keeps only in-frame clones and is missing some. Here the sample spans around 40,000 clones, approximately 86% being singletons. The receptor was derived from a woman younger than 35 with HIV. This specimen was unsorted PBMCs, taken just before starting antiretroviral therapy. The V and J genes are TRBV11-2 and TRBJ2-7, with 10 nucleotides matching TRBD1. As DNA, the CDR3 is TGTGCCAGCAGCTCTTCGACAGGGGGCGGATTTGGGTACGAGCAGTACTTC. It specifies CASSSSTGGGFGYEQYF.